This TCR beta chain was sequenced for a study of blood T cell repertoires in COVID-19. Study-level information: Collection of acute and convalescent COVID-19 samples took place in the United States, Italy and Spain. Nucleic acid was either cDNA or gDNA, and it came from T cells, B-cell-depleted T cells, or PBMCs.

CDR1 SGHNT and CDR2 YYREEE come from the germline V gene (reference sequence). Trimming pared 4 bases from V and 4 bases from J, leaving 6 bases between. This CDR3 region has 12 residues. In the authors' methods: For nucleated cells, counts were estimated from reference gene primer amplification. Repertoires were generated with immunoSEQ multiplex PCR, while TCRdb's copy carries only in-frame clones and drops some. Clone size and V and J calls were adopted from that table, with D and trimming inferred from the DNA. The table has almost 55,000 clones, around 86% seen once. Material: peripheral blood. The chain couples TRBV5-4 to TRBJ1-5; D ambiguous. The sequence was collected from a man aged 45-60 years with active COVID-19. CDR3 in DNA: TGTGCCAGCAGCCGCGAAAATCAGCCCCAGCATTTT. This translates into CASSRENQPQHF.